These 29 T cell receptor beta chains were sequenced from one sample in a study of patients and donors after allogeneic stem cell transplantation. Using its own MiXCR run on the RT-PCR reads, TCRdb lists one record per CDR3 protein. The sample yields under 200,000 distinct CDR3 sequences, roughly 22% seen once. Specimen: blood, either unsorted or a sorted T cell fraction (not recorded which). These receptors came from a human donor who was either an allogeneic HSCT recipient or a stem cell or donor lymphocyte infusion donor (not recorded which). It is not recorded whose cells these are; they may come from a transplant donor.

The chain couples TRBV6-5 to TRBJ2-5; D not resolved. V was clipped by 6 bases and J by 2 bases, with 10 bases between them. The CDR3 has 13 amino acids. CDR1 and CDR2 from the germline V gene are MNHEY and SVGAGI. The CDR3 loop is CASSPDTQETQYF. CDR3 sequence (DNA): TGTGCCAGCAGCCCCGACACACAAGAGACCCAGTACTTC.

The chain joins TRBV7-6 to TRBJ1-6; D uncertain. The length of the CDR3 is 14 residues. Trimming left V 6 bases short and J 0 bases short, with 6 bases between. In germline, CDR1 is SGHVS, CDR2 FNYEAQ. CDR3 region: CASSESSYNSPLHF. Here the CDR3 DNA reads TGTGCCAGCAGTGAGAGCTCCTATAATTCACCCCTCCACTTT.

The rearrangement uses TRBV4-2 and TRBJ2-4; 10 nucleotides align to TRBD1. The CDR3 has 19 amino acids. Looked up from germline, CDR1 is LGHNA and CDR2 is YNFKEQ. V was clipped by 1 base and J by 0 bases; unmatched bases: 9. The CDR3 nucleotides read TGTGCCAGCAGCCAAGTTGACAGGGGGCTCCCACTAGCCAAAAACATTCAGTACTTC. Its protein product is CASSQVDRGLPLAKNIQYF.

This clonotype turned up a few times. The gene calls are TRBV18 and TRBJ1-1; D is ambiguous. Between the trimmed V and J ends, which lost 3 bases and 3 bases, there was a span of 8 bases. CDR1 is KGHSH, CDR2 LQKENI, per germline. CDR3 length: 13 residues. The CDR3 DNA reads as TGTGCCAGCTCACCCCCAGAAGACACTGAAGCTTTCTTT. Its translation is CASSPPEDTEAFF.

This clonotype was seen a handful of times. The chain joins TRBV5-5 to TRBJ1-5, with a possible D match to TRBD1 (5 bases). CDR3 size: 14 residues. Trimming shortened V by 4 bases and J by 7 bases, and 15 bases separated the two germline ends. Germline V gene lookup returns CDR1 SGHKS and CDR2 YYEKEE (reference sequence). The CDR3 reads CASSPGAPKQPQHF. The CDR3 DNA reads TGTGCCAGCAGCCCCGGGGCCCCAAAGCAGCCCCAGCATTTT.

The chain has TRBV6-2 or TRBV6-3 and TRBJ2-2, with TRBD1 as a possible D gene (5 bases). V was shortened by 4 bases and J by 8 bases, with 17 bases between the two germline ends. CDR1 and CDR2 (germline): MNHEY, SVGEGT. The CDR3 loop spans 15 amino acids. In nucleotides, the CDR3 is TGTGCCAGCAGTTTACAAGGGGCTCGCCGAGGGGAGCTGTTTTTT. Encoded protein: CASSLQGARRGELFF.

V is TRBV4-2 and J is TRBJ1-5; D is unresolved. The germline V gene has CDR1 LGHNA and CDR2 YNFKEQ. V lost 0 bases to trimming and J lost 3 bases, with 6 bases between them. CDR3 length: 14 residues. The CDR3 loop reads CASSQEGDNQPQHF. Here the CDR3 DNA reads TGTGCCAGCAGCCAAGAAGGAGACAATCAGCCCCAGCATTTT.

V usage is TRBV4-1 and J usage is TRBJ1-2; D might be TRBD1 (5 bases). Germline CDR1 and CDR2: MGHRA and YSYEKL. The CDR3 extends over 14 amino acids. V lost 4 bases to trimming and J lost 2 bases, with 11 bases between them. The CDR3 nucleotides read TGCGCCAGCAGCCTCAACAGGCGAAACTATGGCTACACCTTC. This encodes CASSLNRRNYGYTF.

There are many counts of this clonotype. CDR3 amino acids: CASTTVWALMNTEAFF. CDR3 DNA sequence: TGTGCCAGCACCACCGTCTGGGCCTTAATGAACACTGAAGCTTTCTTT. The chain is built from TRBV28 and TRBJ1-1; D remains unclear. Germline V gene lookup returns CDR1 MDHEN and CDR2 SYDVKM. The CDR3 runs to 16 residues. V lost 7 bases and J lost 0, with 18 bases in between.

This chain uses TRBV29-1 with TRBJ2-2; D is undetermined. This CDR3 region has 12 residues. The ends were cut back, 5 bases at V and 0 bases at J, with 4 bases in the middle. Germline V gene sequence: CDR1 SQVTM, CDR2 ANQGSEA. CDR3 bases: TGCAGCGTTCCCACGAACACCGGGGAGCTGTTTTTT. Amino acid sequence: CSVPTNTGELFF.

This clonotype was picked up a small number of times. V is TRBV6-5 and J is TRBJ1-5; 8 positions match TRBD1. This CDR3 contains 15 residues. Germline assignment: CDR1 MNHEY and CDR2 SVGAGI. The J segment lost 5 bases and the V segment lost 0 bases, leaving 3 bases of the junction unmatched. CDR3 nucleotides: TGTGCCAGCAGTTACTCGAAACAGGGGGATCAGCCCCAGCATTTT. It codes for CASSYSKQGDQPQHF.

A note on this clonotype: The CDR3 end shows no conserved phenylalanine or tryptophan, and so a read error is likely. The rearrangement links TRBV20-1 to TRBJ2-3; 10 positions agree with TRBD2. In germline, CDR1 is DFQATT, CDR2 SNEGSKA (reference sequence). The trim removed 0 bases at V and 1 base at J, leaving 4 bases unmatched. The CDR3 length is 16 residues. The CDR3 sequence is CSARDQSGGGTDTQYS. The CDR3 DNA follows: TGCAGTGCTAGAGATCAAAGCGGGGGGGGCACAGATACGCAGTATTCT.

This clonotype was observed a handful of times. V is TRBV4-3 and J is TRBJ1-1; D call uncertain. The CDR3 consists of 12 residues. CDR1 and CDR2 from the germline V gene are LGHNA and YSLEER. Deletions cut 5 bases from V and 2 bases from J, with 6 bases between. The CDR3 sequence: CASSDFNTEAFF. As DNA, the CDR3 is TGCGCCAGCAGCGATTTCAACACTGAAGCTTTCTTT.

The CDR3 nucleotides are TGCGCCAGCAGCCCGGGTCTAGCGGGAGATGGAGGCGATGAGCAGTTCTTC. Translating it yields CASSPGLAGDGGDEQFF. This chain uses TRBV4-3 with TRBJ2-1; TRBD2 aligns across 10 bases. Germline values: CDR1 LGHNA, CDR2 YSLEER. This CDR3 is built from 17 residues. The V and J ends lost 4 bases and 8 bases, in that order; junction bases with no gene match: 14.

This clonotype was observed a handful of times. The chain has TRBV12-3 or TRBV12-4 and TRBJ2-1, with TRBD2 matching 8 bases. This CDR3 is 15 amino acids long. After removal of 3 bases from V and 6 bases from J, the junction contained 7 bases not matched to a gene. As DNA, the CDR3 is TGTGCCAGCAGTTTGAGCGGGAGAAGGGGCAATGAGCAGTTCTTC. This encodes CASSLSGRRGNEQFF.

The chain couples TRBV20-1 to TRBJ2-7; 7 bases map to TRBD2. V shed 5 bases and J 4 bases; nucleotides not matched to a gene: 17. The CDR3 spans 16 residues. Germline lookup yields CDR1 DFQATT and CDR2 SNEGSKA (reference sequence). The CDR3 DNA is TGCAGTGCTCCTGACTACACAGCGGGATCGCCATACGAGCAGTACTTC. Protein product: CSAPDYTAGSPYEQYF.

There are many counts of this clonotype. V usage is TRBV3-1 and J usage is TRBJ1-5; unclear D gene. Trimming removed 0 bases at V and 4 bases at J, with 13 bases between. Germline V gene sequence: CDR1 LGHDT, CDR2 YNNKEL (reference sequence). This CDR3 comprises 16 residues. CDR3 DNA sequence: TGTGCCAGCAGCCAAGATAGGAACAACCCAAATCAGCCCCAGCATTTT. It specifies CASSQDRNNPNQPQHF.

This clonotype was recorded a few times. The V gene is TRBV6-2 or TRBV6-3, the J gene TRBJ2-5; D could derive from TRBD1 or TRBD2 (5 bases each). The V and J ends lost 2 bases and 4 bases respectively, with 11 bases between them. The germline V gene encodes CDR1 MNHEY and CDR2 SVGEGT. The CDR3 is 14 amino acids. The CDR3 here is CASSYGDVVETQYF. In nucleotides, the CDR3 is TGTGCCAGCAGTTACGGGGACGTAGTAGAGACCCAGTACTTC.

V is TRBV5-1 and J is TRBJ2-1; the D is unclear. This CDR3 has 13 residues. Per the germline V gene, CDR1 is SGHRS and CDR2 is YFSETQ. Trimming took off 2 bases at V and 4 bases at J, with 7 bases between the two ends. This CDR3 is CASSFGRYNEQFF. For the CDR3, the DNA is TGCGCCAGCAGCTTTGGAAGATACAATGAGCAGTTCTTC.

This clonotype was seen at least ten times. The rearrangement links TRBV12-3 or TRBV12-4 to TRBJ1-2, with D hard to call. Trimming removed 2 bases at V and 0 bases at J, with 4 bases between. This CDR3 region has 13 residues. This CDR3 is CASSLQTNYGYTF. The CDR3 DNA sequence: TGTGCCAGCAGTTTACAGACTAACTATGGCTACACCTTC.

This clonotype was observed a single time. The CDR3 nucleotides are TGTGCCAGCAGTTTGCTCCGCTCCTACTACGAGCAGTACTTC. Translation: CASSLLRSYYEQYF. The chain employs TRBV12-3 or TRBV12-4 and TRBJ2-7; D gene ambiguous. V was trimmed by 3 bases and J by 3 bases, leaving 12 bases between them. The CDR3 spans 14 residues.

The rearrangement links TRBV12-3 or TRBV12-4 to TRBJ2-7; 7 positions match TRBD2. The CDR3 consists of 14 residues. J gave up 3 bases and V 3 bases, and 5 bases lay outside the gene matches. In nucleotides, the CDR3 is TGTGCCAGCAGTTTTGGAGCGGGAATCTACGAGCAGTACTTC. Translation gives CASSFGAGIYEQYF.

This clonotype was observed a handful of times. V is TRBV5-1 and J is TRBJ1-5; D is uncertain. The CDR3 is 16 amino acids. The V end lost 4 bases, the J end lost 0 bases, and 14 bases lay between the germline ends. Germline CDR1 is SGHRS and CDR2 is YFSETQ. CDR3: CASSPTPQTSNQPQHF. The CDR3 nucleotides are TGCGCCAGCAGCCCCACCCCACAGACTAGCAATCAGCCCCAGCATTTT.

The chain is built from TRBV20-1 and TRBJ1-4; TRBD1 might be the D (6 bases). The CDR3 loop spans 16 amino acids. The V and J ends lost 3 bases and 8 bases respectively, with 22 bases between them. The germline V gene encodes CDR1 DFQATT and CDR2 SNEGSKA (reference sequence). The CDR3 loop is CSASDSGPGEEEKLFF. The CDR3 coding sequence is TGCAGTGCTAGCGACTCGGGGCCAGGGGAGGAGGAAAAACTGTTTTTT.

This clonotype has more than one count but fewer than ten. V is TRBV3-1 and J is TRBJ2-7, with D possibly being TRBD2 (6 bases). Trimming stripped 3 bases from V and 6 bases from J, with 9 bases between. This CDR3 region has 12 residues. CDR1 and CDR2 from the germline V gene are LGHDT and YNNKEL (reference sequence). CDR3 sequence reads: CASSQGGGEQYF. The CDR3 DNA reads as TGTGCCAGCAGCCAGGGAGGCGGCGAGCAGTACTTC.

This clonotype has a handful of counts. The chain links TRBV5-1 to TRBJ1-1, with 8 positions matching TRBD1. Losses at the gene ends were 0 bases for V and 0 bases for J; bases not matched to a gene: 1. Germline values: CDR1 SGHRS, CDR2 YFSETQ. This CDR3 is 15 amino acids long. Written as DNA, the CDR3 is TGCGCCAGCAGCTTGGAGGGACAGGTGAACACTGAAGCTTTCTTT. It codes for CASSLEGQVNTEAFF.

The chain carries TRBV12-3 or TRBV12-4 and TRBJ2-1, with TRBD1 matching over 10 bases. The CDR3 loop spans 16 amino acids. Trimming took 6 bases from V and 3 from J; bases not matched to a gene: 8. Written as DNA, the CDR3 is TGTGCCAGCAGCTCCTCCGGGACAGGGGTCTACAATGAGCAGTTCTTC. Its protein is CASSSSGTGVYNEQFF.

The chain uses TRBV12-3 or TRBV12-4 and TRBJ2-5; 10 bases match TRBD2. CDR3 length equals 15 residues. Trimming at V came to 2 bases and at J to 4 bases, leaving 4 bases not matched to a gene. CDR3 sequence reads: CASSLNPSGGETQYF. The CDR3 DNA sequence: TGTGCCAGCAGTTTAAATCCTAGCGGGGGAGAGACCCAGTACTTC.

This rearrangement joins TRBV7-2 to TRBJ2-3; D gene ambiguous. Deletions cut 3 bases from V and 3 bases from J, with 10 bases between. The CDR3 totals 14 residues. Germline values: CDR1 SGHTA, CDR2 FQGNSA. CDR3 amino acids: CASSLVSLTDTQYF. CDR3 in DNA: TGTGCCAGCAGCTTGGTGTCTCTGACAGATACGCAGTATTTT.